The entry that follows covers one TCR beta chain sequence. This specimen comes from a study of blood T cell repertoires in COVID-19. In germline, CDR1 is LNHDA, CDR2 SQIVND (reference sequence). This CDR3 has 15 amino acids. Trimming cost V 5 bases and J 4 bases; bases outside gene matches: 5. Assay: immunoSEQ multiplex PCR; the TCRdb copy retains only in-frame clones and omits some. The table shows 200,000 or so clones, with 70% to 90% occurring only once. This clonotype was sampled from a woman between 35 and 50 years old with acute COVID-19. The genes are TRBV19 and TRBJ2-3; 11 nucleotides match TRBD2. The sample comprised PBMCs or T cells enriched from blood (not recorded which). CDR3 amino acids: CASSLLAGVPDTQYF. CDR3 DNA sequence: TGTGCCAGTAGTCTACTAGCGGGAGTCCCAGATACGCAGTATTTT.